These 26 T cell receptor beta chains came from one sample sequenced in a study of blood T cell repertoires in COVID-19. Sequencing used immunoSEQ multiplex PCR; TCRdb keeps in-frame clones, though not all of them. The sample holds a few hundred thousand clones, around 85% seen once. Sequencing input: PBMCs or T cells enriched from blood (not recorded which). Source of these receptors: a woman between 45 and 65 years old in a cohort exposed to, infected with or recovered from COVID-19 (not recorded which).

This chain connects TRBV9 to TRBJ2-7; 10 bases agree with TRBD1. The CDR3 sequence is 16 residues long. CDR1 is SGDLS, CDR2 YYNGEE, per germline. V was pared by 0 bases and J by 2 bases, with 5 bases of the junction left unmatched. CDR3 sequence (DNA): TGTGCCAGCAGCGTAGCTGGCGACAGGGGGCCCTACGAGCAGTACTTC. Its protein is CASSVAGDRGPYEQYF.

This chain joins TRBV7-8 and TRBJ2-5; unclear D gene. Germline V lookup: CDR1 SGHVS, CDR2 FQNEAQ. Between the trimmed V and J ends, which lost 2 bases and 0 bases, there was a span of 22 bases. The CDR3 is 19 residues long. The CDR3 here is CASSLPRLRTNNHQETQYF. The CDR3 DNA follows: TGTGCCAGCAGCTTACCGAGACTGAGAACAAACAACCACCAAGAGACCCAGTACTTC.

The genes are TRBV3-1 (or the pseudogene TRBV3-2) and TRBJ1-1; D gene ambiguous. CDR1 is LGHDT, CDR2 YNNKEL, per germline (reference sequence). The CDR3 runs to 15 residues. V was pared by 3 bases and J by 1 base, with 12 bases between. CDR3 amino acids: CASSQPFSGNTEAFF. The CDR3 region has the DNA TGTGCCAGCAGCCAGCCTTTTTCAGGGAACACTGAAGCTTTCTTT.

The CDR3 protein is CASSFDRVQAYEQYF. CDR3 nucleotides: TGTGCCAGCAGCTTTGACAGGGTACAAGCCTACGAGCAGTACTTC. This sequence joins TRBV11-2 and TRBJ2-7, with TRBD1 matching over 7 bases. This CDR3 spans 15 amino acids. The germline gives CDR1 SGHAT, CDR2 FQNNGV. Trimming cost V 3 bases and J 2 bases; bases outside gene matches: 7.

This rearrangement joins TRBV19 to TRBJ2-5, with D unresolved. CDR3 length equals 21 residues. Germline lookup yields CDR1 LNHDA and CDR2 SQIVND (reference sequence). V lost 5 bases, J lost 2 bases, and 33 bases lay in between. The CDR3 region has the DNA TGTGCCAGTAGTTTCTACCCGCCCAGGCGCCCCGACGGAATCTCACAAGAGACCCAGTACTTC. Amino acids: CASSFYPPRRPDGISQETQYF.

The rearrangement joins TRBV3-1 (or the pseudogene TRBV3-2) to TRBJ1-1; D possibly corresponds to TRBD1 (5 bases). Germline CDR1 is LGHDT and CDR2 is YNNKEL (reference sequence). The CDR3 is made up of 18 amino acids. Trimming stripped 0 bases from V and 0 bases from J, with 17 bases between. The CDR3 spells CASSQDRDGPGVNTEAFF. The CDR3 DNA is TGTGCCAGCAGCCAAGATAGAGACGGGCCGGGGGTGAACACTGAAGCTTTCTTT.

The V gene is TRBV7-2, the J gene TRBJ2-7; D is perhaps TRBD2 (6 bases). The CDR3 is 15 amino acids. Trimming stripped 5 bases from V and 6 bases from J, with 20 bases between. Germline V gene sequence: CDR1 SGHTA, CDR2 FQGNSA. The CDR3 nucleotides read TGTGCCAGCAGCACCACCGCCGGGGTGGGGGGCGAGCAGTACTTC. As protein: CASSTTAGVGGEQYF.

The rearrangement uses TRBV10-3 and TRBJ1-3; D is perhaps TRBD1 (5 bases). With 10 bases removed from V and 4 bases from J, the gap between germline ends came to 17 bases. The germline gives CDR1 ENHRY, CDR2 SYGVKD. The CDR3 extends over 14 amino acids. CDR3 sequence reads: CATNGHQGGNTIYF. The CDR3 DNA reads as TGTGCCACCAATGGCCATCAGGGAGGAAACACCATATATTTT.

This rearrangement joins TRBV5-1 to TRBJ2-1; possible D gene TRBD1, 5 bases. The V end lost 0 bases, the J end lost 8 bases, and 12 bases lay between the germline ends. In germline, CDR1 is SGHRS, CDR2 YFSETQ. This CDR3 is built from 14 residues. The CDR3 protein is CASSLVSGSDEQFF. The CDR3 nucleotides read TGCGCCAGCAGCTTGGTTTCAGGGTCGGATGAGCAGTTCTTC.

The gene calls are TRBV6-5 and TRBJ1-4; D is unclear. Germline V gene data show CDR1 as MNHEY and CDR2 as SVGAGI. V dropped 0 bases and J dropped 4 bases, with 9 bases sitting between them. The CDR3 runs 15 residues. The CDR3 loop is CASSYSQVFNEKLFF. DNA for the CDR3: TGTGCCAGCAGTTACTCTCAGGTGTTTAATGAAAAACTGTTTTTT.

The V and J genes are TRBV18 and TRBJ1-1; weak D call: TRBD1 (5 bases). The germline gives CDR1 KGHSH, CDR2 LQKENI. V was pared by 1 base and J by 1 base, with 10 bases between. The CDR3 has 15 residues. This CDR3 is CASSPRRQGNTEAFF. In DNA form, the CDR3 reads TGTGCCAGCTCACCACGGCGCCAGGGGAACACTGAAGCTTTCTTT. Complete variable domain (other parts from reference TRBV18 and TRBJ1-1): NAGVMQNPRHLVRRRGQEARLRCSPMKGHSHVYWYRQLPEEGLKFMVYLQKENIIDESGMPKERFSAEFPKEGPSILRIQQVVRGDSAAYFCASSPRRQGNTEAFFGQGTRLTVV.

The rearrangement links TRBV29-1 to TRBJ2-4, with TRBD1 identical over 9 bases. This CDR3 is 16 amino acids long. V shed 4 bases, J shed 0 bases, and the junction held 7 bases outside the gene matches. Per the germline V gene, CDR1 is SQVTM and CDR2 is ANQGSEA. The CDR3 DNA reads as TGCAGCGTTGCCGTCGGGACAGGGTTAGCCAAAAACATTCAGTACTTC. Translation: CSVAVGTGLAKNIQYF.

The V gene is TRBV29-1, the J gene TRBJ1-2; D remains ambiguous. V was pared by 2 bases and J by 4 bases, with 5 bases between. This CDR3 has 11 residues. The V gene's germline CDR1 is SQVTM and CDR2 ANQGSEA. CDR3 sequence: CSVERGYGYTF. Written as DNA, the CDR3 is TGCAGCGTTGAACGGGGCTATGGCTACACCTTC.

The V and J genes are TRBV19 and TRBJ2-1, with TRBD1 identical over 8 bases. CDR1 is LNHDA and CDR2 is SQIVND in the germline V gene (reference sequence). V lost 6 bases and J lost 4; bases outside the gene matches: 2. The length of the CDR3 is 13 residues. The chain's CDR3 is CASRDRVYNEQFF. The DNA for the CDR3 is TGTGCCAGTAGGGACAGGGTTTACAATGAGCAGTTCTTC.

The J gene is TRBJ1-2, the V gene TRBV27; no clear D. The CDR3 loop spans 15 amino acids. V lost 2 bases and J lost 0, with 10 bases in between. Germline V gene data show CDR1 as MNHEY and CDR2 as SMNVEV (reference sequence). The CDR3 sequence: CASSLVGAANYGYTF. CDR3 coding DNA: TGTGCCAGCAGTTTAGTAGGAGCAGCTAACTATGGCTACACCTTC.

The genes are TRBV5-6 and TRBJ1-2; D remains ambiguous. The ends were cut back, 0 bases at V and 8 bases at J, with 11 bases in the middle. Germline assignment: CDR1 SGHDT and CDR2 YYEEEE. The CDR3 totals 13 residues. The CDR3, as DNA: TGTGCCAGCAGCTTGGGACTATCGGGGGGCTACACCTTC. Its protein is CASSLGLSGGYTF.

The V gene is TRBV2, the J gene TRBJ1-2; D is uncertain. Germline V gives CDR1 SNHLY, CDR2 FYNNEI. The CDR3 extends over 14 amino acids. V was clipped by 7 bases and J by 4 bases, with 16 bases between them. The CDR3 reads CASTPISVGYGYTF. CDR3 DNA sequence: TGTGCCAGCACCCCGATAAGCGTCGGCTATGGCTACACCTTC.

This clone was recorded a few times. J is TRBJ1-1 and V is TRBV5-4, with a tentative D call TRBD1 (5 bases). Germline loops: CDR1 SGHNT, CDR2 YYREEE (reference sequence). This CDR3 comprises 13 residues. Trimming removed 4 bases at V and 7 bases at J, with 14 bases between. The CDR3 nucleotides read TGTGCCAGCAGCCCGGCGGGGGGGATTGAAGCTTTCTTT. This gives the protein CASSPAGGIEAFF.

In its sample, this clone was seen a few times. V gene TRBV6-5 combines with J gene TRBJ1-2, with a weak D call TRBD1 (5 bases). This CDR3 contains 14 residues. CDR1 MNHEY and CDR2 SVGAGI come from the germline V gene. Trimming shortened V by 0 bases and J by 7 bases, and 12 bases separated the two germline ends. This CDR3 is CASSYSWTTVGYTF. The CDR3, as DNA: TGTGCCAGCAGTTACTCGTGGACAACCGTTGGCTACACCTTC.

This chain links TRBV15 with TRBJ1-5; weak D call: TRBD1 (5 bases). The germline V gene has CDR1 LNHNV and CDR2 YYDKDF (reference sequence). The CDR3 runs 15 residues. The V and J ends lost 0 bases and 3 bases respectively, with 9 bases between them. CDR3 sequence reads: CATSREKGINQPQHF. The CDR3 DNA reads as TGTGCCACCAGCAGAGAGAAGGGGATCAATCAGCCCCAGCATTTT.

The V gene is TRBV6-1, the J gene TRBJ2-7, with a possible D match to TRBD2 (5 bases). The CDR3 spans 14 residues. Germline-derived CDR1 and CDR2 are MNHNS and SASEGT. Between the trimmed V and J ends, which lost 3 bases and 2 bases, there was a span of 11 bases. CDR3 in amino acids: CASSERAVTYEQYF. CDR3 bases: TGTGCCAGCAGTGAGAGGGCAGTTACCTACGAGCAGTACTTC.

The rearrangement joins TRBV4-1 to TRBJ1-2; 10 bases fit TRBD1. This CDR3 is built from 15 residues. Germline V gene lookup returns CDR1 MGHRA and CDR2 YSYEKL. The junction had 6 bases not matched to a gene; V was cut back by 2 bases and J by 6 bases. CDR3 nucleotides: TGCGCCAGCAGCCAACGTTTTGGGACAGGGGATGGCTACACCTTC. This encodes CASSQRFGTGDGYTF.

This clone was seen a single time. V is TRBV28 and J is TRBJ1-1, with 8 bases that match TRBD1. Germline-derived CDR1 and CDR2 are MDHEN and SYDVKM. V lost 6 bases to trimming and J lost 8 bases; unmatched junction nucleotides: 5. This CDR3 has 12 residues. The CDR3 DNA reads as TGTGCCAGCAGACCCGGACAGGGAGAAGCTTTCTTT. Translation: CASRPGQGEAFF.

CDR3 amino acids: CAISESRDGQPQHF. The CDR3 bases are TGTGCCATCAGTGAGTCGAGGGATGGGCAGCCCCAGCATTTT. The chain combines TRBV10-3 with TRBJ1-5; D is undetermined. Germline V gene lookup returns CDR1 ENHRY and CDR2 SYGVKD. V gave up 0 bases and J gave up 7 bases, with 10 bases separating them. This CDR3 is 14 amino acids long.

The CDR3 loop reads CASSLRVGRETQYF. CDR3 nucleotides: TGTGCCAGCAGCCTCAGGGTTGGGCGAGAGACCCAGTACTTC. The rearrangement links TRBV7-9 to TRBJ2-5; perhaps TRBD1 as D (5 bases). V was clipped by 5 bases and J by 4 bases, with 14 bases between them. This CDR3 spans 14 amino acids. Germline lookup yields CDR1 SEHNR and CDR2 FQNEAQ (reference sequence).

This sequence joins TRBV7-9 and TRBJ1-5; D unresolved. The V gene's germline CDR1 is SEHNR and CDR2 FQNEAQ (reference sequence). Trimming removed 4 bases from V and 9 bases from J, with 22 bases in between. The CDR3 spans 16 residues. The CDR3: CASSSSGAGPEGPQHF. CDR3 DNA sequence: TGTGCCAGCAGCTCTTCGGGAGCAGGTCCCGAGGGGCCCCAGCATTTT.